The 21 T cell receptor beta chains below were found in one sample sequenced in a study of tumour-infiltrating T cells in Burkitt lymphoma. The protocol was immunoSEQ multiplex PCR, while the TCRdb copy is restricted to in-frame clones and leaves out a portion. This sample has several thousand clones; about 85% occur once, and the top ten carry roughly 9.6%. The sample consisted of tumor tissue. The source is a human donor with Burkitt lymphoma.

This clone showed up just a few times. The rearrangement links TRBV5-1 to TRBJ1-1; D is uncertain. The ends were cut back, 3 bases at V and 1 base at J, with 10 bases in the middle. The CDR3 runs to 14 residues. The germline V gene encodes CDR1 SGHRS and CDR2 YFSETQ. The CDR3 coding sequence is TGCGCCAGCAGCTCCCAGTTTGAGAACACTGAAGCTTTCTTT. It specifies CASSSQFENTEAFF.

The chain has TRBV5-1 and TRBJ2-2; 8 bases map to TRBD1. The V segment lost 5 bases and the J segment 6 bases; nucleotides outside the gene matches: 6. The CDR3 extends over 14 amino acids. The germline V gene encodes CDR1 SGHRS and CDR2 YFSETQ. CDR3 DNA: TGCGCCAGCAGGTTGACAGGGGTGGCCGGGGAGCTGTTTTTT. It is translated as CASRLTGVAGELFF.

This rearrangement joins TRBV19 to TRBJ2-1, with a weak D call TRBD2 (5 bases). Trimming shortened V by 0 bases and J by 9 bases, and 18 bases separated the two germline ends. Germline V gene data show CDR1 as LNHDA and CDR2 as SQIVND (reference sequence). CDR3 length equals 16 residues. CDR3 residues: CASSIDPRGPLIEQFF. In DNA, the CDR3 is TGTGCCAGTAGTATAGATCCTCGGGGTCCGCTGATTGAGCAGTTCTTC. Full variable domain (outside the CDR3, taken from reference TRBV19 and TRBJ2-1): DGGITQSPKYLFRKEGQNVTLSCEQNLNHDAMYWYRQDPGQGLRLIYYSQIVNDFQKGDIAEGYSVSREKKESFPLTVTSAQKNPTAFYLCASSIDPRGPLIEQFFGPGTRLTVL.

V is TRBV14 and J is TRBJ1-3, with 11 bases lining up with TRBD1. With 4 bases clipped from V and 0 bases from J, the junction kept 8 bases outside the gene matches. Germline V gene lookup returns CDR1 SGHDN and CDR2 FVKESK. The length of the CDR3 is 18 residues. The CDR3 DNA sequence: TGTGCCAGCAGCCCAACCAGCGGGACAGGGGGCTCTGGAAACACCATATATTTT. Protein product: CASSPTSGTGGSGNTIYF.

The rearrangement links TRBV10-3 to TRBJ2-7; 7 nucleotides align to TRBD1. There are 15 residues in the CDR3. Trimming removed 4 bases from V and 2 bases from J; junction bases left unmatched: 8. CDR1 is ENHRY and CDR2 is SYGVKD in the germline V gene. DNA for the CDR3: TGTGCCATCAGTGCTGACAGGGCAGTCCCCTACGAGCAGTACTTC. It is translated as CAISADRAVPYEQYF.

The chain recombines TRBV7-9 with TRBJ2-1; 7 nucleotides agree with TRBD2. This CDR3 comprises 15 residues. Germline values: CDR1 SEHNR, CDR2 FQNEAQ (reference sequence). V lost 0 bases, J lost 7 bases, and 6 bases stayed unmatched. Here the CDR3 DNA reads TGTGCCAGCAGCTTAGCGGGAGGGCCTATGAATGAGCAGTTCTTC. Protein sequence: CASSLAGGPMNEQFF.

This clone was counted once. The chain combines TRBV19 with TRBJ1-3; no firm D call. The CDR3 covers 13 residues. CDR1 is LNHDA and CDR2 is SQIVND in the germline V gene (reference sequence). Trimming pared 6 bases from V and 4 bases from J, leaving 10 bases between. The DNA of the CDR3 is TGTGCCAGTAGCCCGGGCGCCGGAAACACCATATATTTT. It codes for CASSPGAGNTIYF.

The gene calls are TRBV28 and TRBJ2-1, with TRBD1 as a possible D gene (5 bases). This CDR3 is built from 13 residues. CDR1 is MDHEN and CDR2 is SYDVKM in the germline V gene. Trimming stripped 8 bases from V and 11 bases from J, with 19 bases between. Here the CDR3 reads CASSWVVDSKQFF. As DNA, the CDR3 is TGTGCCAGCTCTTGGGTAGTAGACAGCAAGCAGTTCTTC.

This chain uses TRBV7-9 with TRBJ2-7; D uncertain. The CDR3 spans 12 residues. V was pared by 2 bases and J by 7 bases, with 9 bases between. In germline, CDR1 is SEHNR, CDR2 FQNEAQ (reference sequence). CDR3 in amino acids: CASSLLDPEQYF. CDR3 DNA sequence: TGTGCCAGCAGCTTACTAGACCCAGAGCAGTACTTC.

This sequence joins TRBV7-8 and TRBJ1-2; weak D call: TRBD1 (5 bases). The germline V gene encodes CDR1 SGHVS and CDR2 FQNEAQ. Trimming stripped 5 bases from V and 6 bases from J, with 19 bases between. The CDR3 totals 15 residues. CDR3 sequence: CASSPLSGGGDGYTF. Written as DNA, the CDR3 is TGTGCCAGCAGCCCTCTCTCTGGGGGGGGTGATGGCTACACCTTC.

The chain combines TRBV18 with TRBJ2-3; D is perhaps TRBD1 or TRBD2 (5 bases each). The CDR3 length is 19 residues. V was trimmed by 1 base and J by 4 bases, leaving 24 bases between them. Per germline, CDR1 KGHSH and CDR2 LQKENI. The DNA for the CDR3 is TGTGCCAGCTCACCACTCCCCAGTAGTCCAGGGAGCCACGCAGATACGCAGTATTTT. It is translated as CASSPLPSSPGSHADTQYF.

The chain links TRBV7-9 to TRBJ2-5; 7 nucleotides align to TRBD1. Germline lookup yields CDR1 SEHNR and CDR2 FQNEAQ (reference sequence). The CDR3 loop spans 14 amino acids. The trim removed 4 bases at V and 5 bases at J, leaving 7 bases unmatched. The CDR3 here is CASSSRQGWETQYF. The CDR3 DNA reads as TGTGCCAGCAGCTCGCGACAGGGTTGGGAGACCCAGTACTTC.

The rearrangement joins TRBV9 to TRBJ2-7, with 8 nucleotides matching TRBD1. Trimming removed 3 bases from V and 6 bases from J; junction bases left unmatched: 8. CDR3 length: 14 amino acids. The germline gives CDR1 SGDLS, CDR2 YYNGEE. The CDR3 loop is CASSDGQGAGEQYF. CDR3 bases: TGTGCCAGCAGCGACGGACAGGGCGCCGGCGAGCAGTACTTC.

V gene TRBV19 combines with J gene TRBJ2-6; D gene ambiguous. The CDR3 length is 14 residues. V dropped 0 bases and J dropped 9 bases, with 9 bases sitting between them. Germline V lookup: CDR1 LNHDA, CDR2 SQIVND (reference sequence). CDR3 in DNA: TGTGCCAGTAGTATAGACCGGGCCATCAACGTCCTGACTTTC. This translates into CASSIDRAINVLTF.

The chain is built from TRBV9 and TRBJ2-7; 7 bases are shared with TRBD2. Trimming cost V 0 bases and J 2 bases; bases outside gene matches: 5. CDR3 length equals 15 residues. Per germline, CDR1 SGDLS and CDR2 YYNGEE. CDR3 sequence reads: CASSVDSGWTYEQYF. CDR3 DNA: TGTGCCAGCAGCGTAGATAGCGGGTGGACCTACGAGCAGTACTTC.

This clone was seen just once. The V and J genes are TRBV9 and TRBJ2-1; 11 bases are a match to TRBD2. V gave up 2 bases and J gave up 9 bases; unmatched junction bases: 7. Germline V gives CDR1 SGDLS, CDR2 YYNGEE. The length of the CDR3 is 15 residues. The CDR3 region is CASSVLAGGNSEQFF. In nucleotides, the CDR3 is TGTGCCAGCAGCGTTCTAGCGGGGGGTAATAGTGAGCAGTTCTTC.

The chain recombines TRBV5-1 with TRBJ1-5; TRBD1 is a possible D gene (5 bases). The CDR3 is 15 residues long. V was trimmed by 0 bases and J by 2 bases, leaving 9 bases between them. CDR1 is SGHRS and CDR2 is YFSETQ in the germline V gene. CDR3 sequence (DNA): TGCGCCAGCAGCTTGGGGGGACTTCGCAATCAGCCCCAGCATTTT. The encoded protein is CASSLGGLRNQPQHF. The variable domain in full, with the rest retrieved from reference TRBV5-1 and TRBJ1-5, is KAGVTQTPRYLIKTRGQQVTLSCSPISGHRSVSWYQQTPGQGLQFLFEYFSETQRNKGNFPGRFSGRQFSNSRSEMNVSTLELGDSALYLCASSLGGLRNQPQHFGDGTRLSIL.

The genes are TRBV6-5 and TRBJ1-2; no definite D call. Germline values: CDR1 MNHEY, CDR2 SVGAGI. This CDR3 contains 15 residues. The V gene lost 5 bases and the J gene lost 6 bases, with 19 bases spanning the gap. The CDR3 nucleotides read TGTGCCAGCAGTCCCCCCTTCCGGACCCACGATGGCTACACCTTC. This codes for CASSPPFRTHDGYTF.

The gene calls are TRBV5-1 and TRBJ1-3, with D possibly matching TRBD1 (5 bases). The V and J ends lost 7 bases and 0 bases respectively, with 14 bases between them. CDR1 is SGHRS, CDR2 YFSETQ, per germline. This CDR3 comprises 15 residues. The CDR3 DNA sequence: TGCGCCAGCCAGGAGGCAGGGATCTCTGGAAACACCATATATTTT. Protein sequence: CASQEAGISGNTIYF.

The genes are TRBV5-1 and TRBJ1-3, with D possibly being TRBD1 (5 bases). The CDR3 covers 14 residues. CDR1 and CDR2 from the germline V gene are SGHRS and YFSETQ. The ends were cut back, 3 bases at V and 5 bases at J, with 12 bases in the middle. The CDR3 spells CASSYDRERNTIYF. The CDR3 DNA follows: TGCGCCAGCAGCTACGACAGAGAAAGAAACACCATATATTTT.

The chain employs TRBV7-2 and TRBJ2-1; 12 nucleotides agree with TRBD2. CDR3 length: 15 residues. CDR1 is SGHTA and CDR2 is FQGNSA in the germline V gene. Unmatched junction bases numbered 5, after V lost 2 bases and J lost 9 bases. The CDR3 protein is CASSLRLAGAIEQFF. CDR3 sequence (DNA): TGTGCCAGCAGCTTACGACTAGCGGGAGCTATTGAGCAGTTCTTC.